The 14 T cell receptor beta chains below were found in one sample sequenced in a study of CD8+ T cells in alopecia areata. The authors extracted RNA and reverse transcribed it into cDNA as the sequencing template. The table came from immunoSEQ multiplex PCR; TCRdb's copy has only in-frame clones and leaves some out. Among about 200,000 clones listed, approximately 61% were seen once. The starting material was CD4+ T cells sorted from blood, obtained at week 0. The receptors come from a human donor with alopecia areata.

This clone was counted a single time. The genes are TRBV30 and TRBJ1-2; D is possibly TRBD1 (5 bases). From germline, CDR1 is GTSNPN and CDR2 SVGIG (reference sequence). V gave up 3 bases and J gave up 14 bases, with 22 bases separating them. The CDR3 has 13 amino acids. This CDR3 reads CAWRIPGPKGGTF. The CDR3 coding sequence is TGTGCCTGGAGGATCCCGGGACCTAAGGGCGGAACCTTC.

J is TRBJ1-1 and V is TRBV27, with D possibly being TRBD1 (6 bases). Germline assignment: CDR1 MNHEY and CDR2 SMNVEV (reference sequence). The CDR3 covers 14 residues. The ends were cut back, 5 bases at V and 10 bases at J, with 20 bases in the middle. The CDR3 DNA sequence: TGTGCCAGCAGTCCCTCCCGGGGGGCAAGGGGAGCTTTCTTT. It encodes CASSPSRGARGAFF.

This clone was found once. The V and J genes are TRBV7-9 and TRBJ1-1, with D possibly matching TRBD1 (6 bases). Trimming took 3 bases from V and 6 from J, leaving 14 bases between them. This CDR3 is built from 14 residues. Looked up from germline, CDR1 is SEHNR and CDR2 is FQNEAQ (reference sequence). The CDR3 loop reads CASSFTAPGAEAFF. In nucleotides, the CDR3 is TGTGCCAGCAGCTTCACGGCCCCAGGGGCTGAAGCTTTCTTT.

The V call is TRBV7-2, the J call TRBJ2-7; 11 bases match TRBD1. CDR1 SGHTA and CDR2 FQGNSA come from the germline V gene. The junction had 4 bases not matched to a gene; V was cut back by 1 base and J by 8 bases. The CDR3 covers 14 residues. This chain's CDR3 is CASSLEGQGGKQYF. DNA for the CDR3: TGTGCCAGCAGCTTAGAGGGACAGGGGGGAAAGCAGTACTTC.

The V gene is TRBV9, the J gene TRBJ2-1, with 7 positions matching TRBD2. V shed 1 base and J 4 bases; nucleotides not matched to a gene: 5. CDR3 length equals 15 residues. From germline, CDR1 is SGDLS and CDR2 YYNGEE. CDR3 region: CASSVSASGYNEQFF. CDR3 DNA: TGTGCCAGCAGCGTATCGGCTAGCGGTTACAATGAGCAGTTCTTC.

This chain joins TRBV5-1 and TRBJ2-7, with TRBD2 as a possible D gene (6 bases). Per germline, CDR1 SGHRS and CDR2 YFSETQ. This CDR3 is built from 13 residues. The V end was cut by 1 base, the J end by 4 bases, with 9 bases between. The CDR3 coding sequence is TGCGCCAGCAGCTTGAAGAGCGGGTACGAGCAGTACTTC. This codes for CASSLKSGYEQYF.

CDR3 nucleotide sequence: TGTGCCAGCAGCTTCGGGACTAGCGGGAAGAGCGGGGAGCTGTTTTTT. Residues: CASSFGTSGKSGELFF. The chain links TRBV7-3 to TRBJ2-2; 13 bases match TRBD2. The CDR3 is made up of 16 amino acids. Looked up from germline, CDR1 is SGHTA and CDR2 is FQGTGA. V gave up 3 bases and J gave up 7 bases; unmatched junction bases: 5.

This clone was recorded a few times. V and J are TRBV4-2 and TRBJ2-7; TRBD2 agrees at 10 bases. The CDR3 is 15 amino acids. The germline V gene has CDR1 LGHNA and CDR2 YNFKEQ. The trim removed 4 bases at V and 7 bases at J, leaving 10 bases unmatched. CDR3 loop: CASSPFLAGVVEQYF. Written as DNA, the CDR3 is TGTGCCAGCAGCCCATTCCTAGCGGGAGTAGTTGAGCAGTACTTC.

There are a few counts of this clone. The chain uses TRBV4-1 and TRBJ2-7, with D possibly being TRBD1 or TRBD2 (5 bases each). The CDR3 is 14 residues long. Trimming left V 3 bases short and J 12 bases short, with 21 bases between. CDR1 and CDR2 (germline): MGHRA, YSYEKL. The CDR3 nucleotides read TGCGCCAGCAGCCAGGTAGCCAGGGAAGGAGGTCCGTACTTC. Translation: CASSQVAREGGPYF.

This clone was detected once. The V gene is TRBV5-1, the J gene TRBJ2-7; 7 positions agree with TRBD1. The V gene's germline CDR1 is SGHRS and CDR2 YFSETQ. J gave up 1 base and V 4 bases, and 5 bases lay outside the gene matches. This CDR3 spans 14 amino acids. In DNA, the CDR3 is TGCGCCAGCAGCCCCGGGACAGCTTCCTACGAGCAGTACTTC. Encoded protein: CASSPGTASYEQYF.

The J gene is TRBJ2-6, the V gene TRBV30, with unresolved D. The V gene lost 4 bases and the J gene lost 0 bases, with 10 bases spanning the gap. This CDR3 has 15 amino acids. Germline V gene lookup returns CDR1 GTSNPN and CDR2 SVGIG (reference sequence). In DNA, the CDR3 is TGTGCCTGGACGGGCGGCTTCTCTGGGGCCAACGTCCTGACTTTC. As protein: CAWTGGFSGANVLTF.

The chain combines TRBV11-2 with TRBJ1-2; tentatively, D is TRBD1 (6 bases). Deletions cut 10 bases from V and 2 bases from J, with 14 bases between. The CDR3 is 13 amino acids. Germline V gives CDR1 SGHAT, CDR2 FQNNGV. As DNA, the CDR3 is TGTGCCACGTATCCCCAGGGGAACTATGGCTACACCTTC. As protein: CATYPQGNYGYTF.

CDR3 coding DNA: TGTGCCTGTCTACTGATTTCTAACTATGGCTACACCTTC. Its translation: CACLLISNYGYTF. The chain couples TRBV30 to TRBJ1-2; D is unclear. The V end was cut by 6 bases, the J end by 0 bases, with 11 bases between. The CDR3 loop spans 13 amino acids. Germline lookup yields CDR1 GTSNPN and CDR2 SVGIG (reference sequence). Full variable domain (rest looked up from reference TRBV30 and TRBJ1-2): SQTIHQWPATLVQPVGSPLSLECTVEGTSNPNLYWYRQAAGRGLQLLFYSVGIGQISSEVPQNLSASRPQDRQFILSSKKLLLSDSGFYLCACLLISNYGYTFGSGTRLTVV.

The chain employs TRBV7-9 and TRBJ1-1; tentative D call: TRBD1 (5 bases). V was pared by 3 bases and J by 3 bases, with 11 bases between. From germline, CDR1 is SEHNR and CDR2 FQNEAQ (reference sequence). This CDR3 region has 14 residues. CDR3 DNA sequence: TGTGCCAGCAGCTTGGGGCGCGGGCACACTGAAGCTTTCTTT. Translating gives CASSLGRGHTEAFF.